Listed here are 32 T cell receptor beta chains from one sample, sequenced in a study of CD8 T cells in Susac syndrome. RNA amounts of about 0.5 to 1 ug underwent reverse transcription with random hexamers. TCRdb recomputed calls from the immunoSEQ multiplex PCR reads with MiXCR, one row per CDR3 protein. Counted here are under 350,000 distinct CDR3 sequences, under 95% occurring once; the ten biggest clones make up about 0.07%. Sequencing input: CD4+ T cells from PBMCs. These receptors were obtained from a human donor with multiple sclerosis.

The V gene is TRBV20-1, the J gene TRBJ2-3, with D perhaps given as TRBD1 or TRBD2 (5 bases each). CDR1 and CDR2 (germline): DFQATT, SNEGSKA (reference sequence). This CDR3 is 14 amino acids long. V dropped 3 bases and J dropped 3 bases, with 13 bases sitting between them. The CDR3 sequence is CSARGDTQTDTQYF. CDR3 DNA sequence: TGCAGTGCTAGGGGGGATACGCAAACAGATACGCAGTATTTT.

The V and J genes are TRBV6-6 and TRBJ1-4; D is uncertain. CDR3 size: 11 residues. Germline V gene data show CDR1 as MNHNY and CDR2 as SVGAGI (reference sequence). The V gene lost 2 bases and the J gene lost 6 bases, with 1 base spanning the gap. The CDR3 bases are TGTGCCAGCAGTTACGATGAAAAACTGTTTTTT. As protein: CASSYDEKLFF.

CDR3 amino acids: CASNRRQQETQYF. The CDR3 DNA is TGTGCCAGCAATCGGCGGCAACAAGAGACCCAGTACTTC. The J gene is TRBJ2-5, the V gene TRBV2; D remains ambiguous. Germline V CDR1 and CDR2: SNHLY, FYNNEI. Trimming stripped 7 bases from V and 2 bases from J, with 11 bases between. The CDR3 length is 13 residues.

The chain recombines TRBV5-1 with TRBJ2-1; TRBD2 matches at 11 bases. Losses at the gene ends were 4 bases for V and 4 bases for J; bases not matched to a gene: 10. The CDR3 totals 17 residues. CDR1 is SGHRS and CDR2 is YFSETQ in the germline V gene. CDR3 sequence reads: CASSGFSGGASYNEQFF. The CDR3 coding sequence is TGCGCCAGCAGCGGGTTTAGCGGGGGGGCTTCTTACAATGAGCAGTTCTTC.

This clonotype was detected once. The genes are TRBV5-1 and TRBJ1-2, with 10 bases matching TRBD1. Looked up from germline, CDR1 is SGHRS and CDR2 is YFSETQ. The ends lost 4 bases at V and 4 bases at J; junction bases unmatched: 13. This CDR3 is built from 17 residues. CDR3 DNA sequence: TGCGCCAGCAGCCTAGGACAGGGGGAGGCAACGTCCTATGGCTACACCTTC. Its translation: CASSLGQGEATSYGYTF.

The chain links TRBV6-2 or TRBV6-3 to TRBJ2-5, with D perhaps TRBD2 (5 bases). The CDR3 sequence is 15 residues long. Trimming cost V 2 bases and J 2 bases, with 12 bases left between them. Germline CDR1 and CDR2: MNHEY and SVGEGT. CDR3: CASSYTPGWQETQYF. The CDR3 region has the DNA TGTGCCAGCAGTTACACTCCGGGATGGCAAGAGACCCAGTACTTC.

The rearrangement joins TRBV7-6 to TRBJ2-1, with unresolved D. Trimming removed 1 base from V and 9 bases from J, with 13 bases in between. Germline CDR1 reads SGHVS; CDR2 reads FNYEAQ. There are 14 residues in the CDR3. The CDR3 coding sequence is TGTGCCAGCAGCTTAGAAGGGTTTCCGAGTGAGCAGTTCTTC. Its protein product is CASSLEGFPSEQFF.

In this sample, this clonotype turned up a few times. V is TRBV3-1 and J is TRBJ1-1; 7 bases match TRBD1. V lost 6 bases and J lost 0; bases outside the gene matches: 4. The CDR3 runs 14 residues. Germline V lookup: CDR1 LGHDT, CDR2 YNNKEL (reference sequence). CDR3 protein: CASSRQGLNTEAFF. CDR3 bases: TGTGCCAGCAGTAGACAGGGCCTGAACACTGAAGCTTTCTTT.

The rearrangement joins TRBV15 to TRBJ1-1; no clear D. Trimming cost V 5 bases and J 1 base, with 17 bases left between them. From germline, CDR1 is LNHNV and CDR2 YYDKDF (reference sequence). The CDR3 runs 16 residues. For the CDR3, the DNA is TGTGCCACCAGCGCCGCGTTTCCCCAGGCGAACACTGAAGCTTTCTTT. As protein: CATSAAFPQANTEAFF.

CDR3 coding DNA: TGCGCCAGCAGCCAAGGTGACAGGGTGACCGGGGAGCTGTTTTTT. Its translation is CASSQGDRVTGELFF. This chain links TRBV4-3 with TRBJ2-2; 7 bases align to TRBD1. The junction had 4 bases not matched to a gene; V was cut back by 1 base and J by 5 bases. This CDR3 comprises 15 residues. Germline V gene lookup returns CDR1 LGHNA and CDR2 YSLEER.

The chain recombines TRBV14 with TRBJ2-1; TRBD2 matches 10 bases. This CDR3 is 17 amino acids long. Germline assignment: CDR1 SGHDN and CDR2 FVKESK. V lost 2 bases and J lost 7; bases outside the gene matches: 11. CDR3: CASSQPNLAGVGNEQFF. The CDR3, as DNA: TGTGCCAGCAGCCAACCGAATCTAGCGGGAGTCGGGAATGAGCAGTTCTTC.

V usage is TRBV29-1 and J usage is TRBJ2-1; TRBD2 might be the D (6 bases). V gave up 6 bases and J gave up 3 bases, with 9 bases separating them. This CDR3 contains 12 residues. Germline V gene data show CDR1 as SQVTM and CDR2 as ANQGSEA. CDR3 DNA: TGCAGCGTCGGGGGTGGCTACAATGAGCAGTTCTTC. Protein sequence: CSVGGGYNEQFF.

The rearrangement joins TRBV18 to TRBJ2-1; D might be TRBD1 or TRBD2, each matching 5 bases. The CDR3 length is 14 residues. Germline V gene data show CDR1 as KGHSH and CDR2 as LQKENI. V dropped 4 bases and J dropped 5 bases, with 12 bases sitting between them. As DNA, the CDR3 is TGTGCCAGCTCACTGAGGGGAGACGACAATGAGCAGTTCTTC. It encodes CASSLRGDDNEQFF.

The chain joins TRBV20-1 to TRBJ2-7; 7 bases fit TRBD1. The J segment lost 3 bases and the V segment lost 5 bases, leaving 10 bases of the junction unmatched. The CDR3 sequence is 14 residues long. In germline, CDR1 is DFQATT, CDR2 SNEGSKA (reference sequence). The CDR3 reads CSADRSRGNYEQYF. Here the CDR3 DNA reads TGCAGTGCTGACCGTAGCAGGGGGAACTACGAGCAGTACTTC.

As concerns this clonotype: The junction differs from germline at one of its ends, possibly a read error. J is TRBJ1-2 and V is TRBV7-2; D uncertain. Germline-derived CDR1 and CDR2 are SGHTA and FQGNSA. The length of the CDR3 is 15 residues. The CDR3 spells CASSLAGWGNSGYTF. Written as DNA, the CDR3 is TGTGCCAGCAGCTTGGCCGGATGGGGTAACTCTGGCTACACCTTC.

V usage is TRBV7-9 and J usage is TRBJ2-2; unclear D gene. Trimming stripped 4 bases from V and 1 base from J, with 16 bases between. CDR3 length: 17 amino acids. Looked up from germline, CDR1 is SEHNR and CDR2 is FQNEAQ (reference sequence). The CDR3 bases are TGTGCCAGCAGCTCCCGTCCGGGTAGAGGGAACACCGGGGAGCTGTTTTTT. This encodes CASSSRPGRGNTGELFF.

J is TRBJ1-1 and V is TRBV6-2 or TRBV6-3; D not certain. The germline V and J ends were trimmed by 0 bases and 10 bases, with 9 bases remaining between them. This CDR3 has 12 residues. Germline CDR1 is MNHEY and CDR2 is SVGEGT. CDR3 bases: TGTGCCAGCAGTTACTCGAGCCGGACAGCTTTCTTT. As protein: CASSYSSRTAFF.

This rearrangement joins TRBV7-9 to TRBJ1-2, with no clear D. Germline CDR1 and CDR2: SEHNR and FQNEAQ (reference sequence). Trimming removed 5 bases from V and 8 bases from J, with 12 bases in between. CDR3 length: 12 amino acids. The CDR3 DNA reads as TGTGCCAGCAGCCAGAGTCAGTTGGGCTACACCTTC. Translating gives CASSQSQLGYTF.

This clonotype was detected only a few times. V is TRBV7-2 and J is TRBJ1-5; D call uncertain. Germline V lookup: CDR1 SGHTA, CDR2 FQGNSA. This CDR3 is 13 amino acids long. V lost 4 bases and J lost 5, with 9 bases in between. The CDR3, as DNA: TGTGCCAGCAGCTCCTCGGGGTATCAGCCCCAGCATTTT. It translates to CASSSSGYQPQHF.

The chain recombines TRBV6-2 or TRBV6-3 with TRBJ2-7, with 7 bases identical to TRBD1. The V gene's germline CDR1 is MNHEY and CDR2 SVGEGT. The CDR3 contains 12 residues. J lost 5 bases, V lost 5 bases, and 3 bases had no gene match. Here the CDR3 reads CASSKQGNEQYF. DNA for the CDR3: TGTGCCAGCAGTAAACAGGGGAACGAGCAGTACTTC.

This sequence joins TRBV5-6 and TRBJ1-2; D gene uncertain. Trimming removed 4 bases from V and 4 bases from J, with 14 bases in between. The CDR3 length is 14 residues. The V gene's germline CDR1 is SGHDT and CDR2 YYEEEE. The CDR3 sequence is CASSPERSRYGYTF. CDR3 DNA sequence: TGTGCCAGCAGCCCGGAGCGTTCTCGCTATGGCTACACCTTC. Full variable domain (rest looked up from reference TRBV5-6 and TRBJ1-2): DAGVTQSPTHLIKTRGQQVTLRCSPKSGHDTVSWYQQALGQGPQFIFQYYEEEERQRGNFPDRFSGHQFPNYSSELNVNALLLGDSALYLCASSPERSRYGYTFGSGTRLTVV.

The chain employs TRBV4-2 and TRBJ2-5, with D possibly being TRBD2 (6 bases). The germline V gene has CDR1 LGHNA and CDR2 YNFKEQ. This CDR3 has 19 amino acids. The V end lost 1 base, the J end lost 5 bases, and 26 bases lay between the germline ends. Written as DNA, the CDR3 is TGTGCCAGCAGCCAAGTGGTGGGAGGACTAACGGGAGTGTCGGAGACCCAGTACTTC. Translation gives CASSQVVGGLTGVSETQYF.

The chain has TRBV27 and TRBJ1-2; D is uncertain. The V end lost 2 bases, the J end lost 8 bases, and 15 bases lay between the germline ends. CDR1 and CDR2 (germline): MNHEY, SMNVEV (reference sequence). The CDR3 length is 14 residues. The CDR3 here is CASSLGSGVSGYTF. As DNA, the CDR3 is TGTGCCAGCAGTTTAGGGTCCGGGGTTAGCGGCTACACCTTC.

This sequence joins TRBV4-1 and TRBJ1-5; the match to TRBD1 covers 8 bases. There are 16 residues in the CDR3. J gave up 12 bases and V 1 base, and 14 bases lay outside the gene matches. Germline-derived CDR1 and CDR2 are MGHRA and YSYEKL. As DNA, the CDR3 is TGCGCCAGCAGCCAAGGGACAGGGCTGCGTGCGGACAACCAGCATTTT. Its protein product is CASSQGTGLRADNQHF.

The CDR3 spells CAISEGNLGYEQYF. In DNA form, the CDR3 reads TGTGCCATCAGTGAGGGTAACCTGGGTTACGAGCAGTACTTC. The chain is built from TRBV10-3 and TRBJ2-7; D gene ambiguous. From germline, CDR1 is ENHRY and CDR2 SYGVKD. Deletions cut 2 bases from V and 4 bases from J, with 12 bases between. This CDR3 is 14 amino acids long.

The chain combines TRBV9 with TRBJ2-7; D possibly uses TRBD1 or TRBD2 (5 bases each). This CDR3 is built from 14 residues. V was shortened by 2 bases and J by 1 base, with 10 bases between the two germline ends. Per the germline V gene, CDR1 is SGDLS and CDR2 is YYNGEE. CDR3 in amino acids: CASSVPGTSYEQYF. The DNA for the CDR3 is TGTGCCAGCAGCGTTCCGGGGACGTCCTACGAGCAGTACTTC.

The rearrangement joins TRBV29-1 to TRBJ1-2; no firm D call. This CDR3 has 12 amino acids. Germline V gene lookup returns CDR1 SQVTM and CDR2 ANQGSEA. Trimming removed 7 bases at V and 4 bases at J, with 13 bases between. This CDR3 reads CSALSTGYGYTF. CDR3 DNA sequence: TGCAGCGCTCTCTCCACCGGCTATGGCTACACCTTC.

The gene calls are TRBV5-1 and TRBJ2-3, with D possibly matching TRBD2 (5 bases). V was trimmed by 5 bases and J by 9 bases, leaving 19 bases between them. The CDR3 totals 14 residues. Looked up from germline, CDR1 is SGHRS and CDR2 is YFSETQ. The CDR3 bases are TGCGCCAGCAGACCTGGACTGGGGTCCTTAACGCAGTATTTT. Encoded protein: CASRPGLGSLTQYF.

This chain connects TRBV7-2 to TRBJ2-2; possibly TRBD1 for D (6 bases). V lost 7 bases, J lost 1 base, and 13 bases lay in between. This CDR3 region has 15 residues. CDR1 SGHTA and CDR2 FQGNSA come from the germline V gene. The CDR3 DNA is TGTGCCAGCACCATACAGGGCGGGAACACCGGGGAGCTGTTTTTT. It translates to CASTIQGGNTGELFF.

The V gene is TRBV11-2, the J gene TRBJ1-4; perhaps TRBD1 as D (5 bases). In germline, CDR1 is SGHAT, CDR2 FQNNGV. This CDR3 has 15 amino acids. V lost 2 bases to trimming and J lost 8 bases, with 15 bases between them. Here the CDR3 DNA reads TGTGCCAGCAGCTTATTCGGGACGGGTGGAGAAAAACTGTTTTTT. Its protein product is CASSLFGTGGEKLFF. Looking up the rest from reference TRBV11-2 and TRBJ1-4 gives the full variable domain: EAGVAQSPRYKIIEKRQSVAFWCNPISGHATLYWYQQILGQGPKLLIQFQNNGVVDDSQLPKDRFSAERLKGVDSTLKIQPAKLEDSAVYLCASSLFGTGGEKLFFGSGTQLSVL.

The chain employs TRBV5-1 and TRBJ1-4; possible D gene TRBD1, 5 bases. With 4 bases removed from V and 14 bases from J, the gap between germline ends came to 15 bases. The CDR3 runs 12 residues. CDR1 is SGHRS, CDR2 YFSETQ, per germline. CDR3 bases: TGCGCCAGCAGCATCGAAGGGGTTAGCCTGTTTTTT. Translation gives CASSIEGVSLFF.

This chain's CDR3 is CATSRLDRVGNQPQHF. The DNA for the CDR3 is TGTGCCACCAGCAGGTTGGACAGGGTTGGGAATCAGCCCCAGCATTTT. The V call is TRBV15, the J call TRBJ1-5, with 8 bases identical to TRBD1. The CDR3 is 16 residues long. Germline CDR1 LNHNV, CDR2 YYDKDF (reference sequence). Trimming at V came to 3 bases and at J to 4 bases, leaving 8 bases not matched to a gene.